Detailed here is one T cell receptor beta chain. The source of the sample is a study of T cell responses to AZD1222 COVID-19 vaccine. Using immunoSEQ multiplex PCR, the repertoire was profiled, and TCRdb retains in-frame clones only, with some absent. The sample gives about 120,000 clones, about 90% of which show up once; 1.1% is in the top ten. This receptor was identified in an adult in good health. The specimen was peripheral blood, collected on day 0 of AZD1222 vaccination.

In nucleotides, the CDR3 is TGCGCCAGCACAAGTATCGACAGGGGGAGCTATGGCTACACCTTC. As protein: CASTSIDRGSYGYTF. J is TRBJ1-2 and V is TRBV23-1, with TRBD1 matching 9 bases. TRBV23-1 belongs to the ORF category, with a function that is uncertain. V gave up 7 bases and J gave up 4 bases; unmatched junction bases: 10. CDR3 length equals 15 residues.